The sample holds a few counts of the clone carrying this TCR beta chain. The antigen is unknown. Template switching created a universal primer site, and the cDNA included unique molecular identifiers. TCRdb independently ran MiXCR on the 5' RACE reads; one entry per CDR3 protein. The table lists some 300,000 distinct CDR3 sequences, roughly an eighth of them singletons. V lost 4 bases and J 6 bases, leaving 19 bases between the germline ends. Per germline, CDR1 WSHSY and CDR2 SAAADI. The CDR3 loop spans 15 amino acids. This sample stems from a study of identical twins. Findings and caveats of the study: Fewer insertions marked abundant cord blood beta clonotypes; young adult naive trended weakly, memory not at all.

This same sample was also taken into another study, of yellow fever vaccine responses in identical twins.

The TCR was taken from a woman younger than 30 in good health. The V gene is TRBV10-2, the J gene TRBJ2-7; weak D call: TRBD2 (5 bases). The material sequenced was CD8+ T cells sorted from blood. The CDR3 sequence is CASSGGSRAPLEQYF. CDR3 sequence (DNA): TGCGCCAGCAGTGGAGGGTCTAGGGCTCCTCTCGAGCAGTACTTC.